A selection of T cell receptor beta chains follows, all from one sample in a study of T-cell reconstitution after alpha-beta-depleted transplantation in children. TCRdb redid the calling of the PCR reads with MiXCR, one entry per CDR3 protein. The profile shows some 300,000 distinct CDR3 sequences, almost 8% of them singletons. The sample in question was peripheral blood, obtained 360 days after TCRalphabeta/CD19-depleted stem cell transplant. The receptor set was obtained from a female patient aged 2-15 years who had a stem cell transplant for Fanconi anemia, so the T cells may come from the graft donor. The CDR3 runs from the conserved cysteine through the conserved F or W.

v_call,j_call,cdr3_aa
TRBV5-6,TRBJ2-1,CASSLAPLGYNEQFF
TRBV7-8,TRBJ1-1,CASSLGDRGMNTEAFF
TRBV11-3,TRBJ2-1,CASSLGAGGEQFF
TRBV12-3/TRBV12-4,TRBJ2-2,CASSFLGFPGELFF
TRBV10-2,TRBJ2-7,CASRGPDIIYEQYF
TRBV7-7,TRBJ2-2,CASSLSGAAGELFF
TRBV27,TRBJ1-6,CASSFGRRNSPLHF
TRBV20-1,TRBJ2-3,CSARDPAADTQYF
TRBV29-1,TRBJ2-3,CSVDLGTDTQYF
TRBV5-6,TRBJ2-2,CASSVGAGVGTGELFF
TRBV3-1,TRBJ2-7,CASSQGTALYEQYF
TRBV7-9,TRBJ2-3,CASSGAGFSTDTQYF
TRBV7-2,TRBJ2-4,CASSLAPLSGTGGLAKNIQYF
TRBV5-1,TRBJ1-1,CASNSKLGTEAFF
TRBV5-1,TRBJ2-1,CASSLGLAPYNEQFF
TRBV7-9,TRBJ1-5,CASSSGWGSVQPQHF
TRBV5-8,TRBJ1-6,CASSLDSHNSPLHF
TRBV5-1,TRBJ1-1,CASSLGQGRTEAFF
TRBV2,TRBJ1-4,CATTRGPGEKLFF
TRBV6-5,TRBJ2-1,CASSFLGEYEQFF
TRBV12-3/TRBV12-4,TRBJ2-3,CASSLALSRYPTDTQYF
TRBV7-9,TRBJ2-4,CASSPLLAVAKNIQYF
TRBV12-3/TRBV12-4,TRBJ1-3,CASRPAAGNTIYF
TRBV7-9,TRBJ2-7,CASSPPGQEEQYF
TRBV4-2,TRBJ2-1,CASSPQRTSGLLNSYNEQFF
TRBV7-9,TRBJ2-2,CASSFVGNTGELFF
TRBV12-3/TRBV12-4,TRBJ2-4,CASSLADSSLNIQYF
TRBV27,TRBJ2-7,CASSLFGVGQGNYEQYF
TRBV7-9,TRBJ1-2,CASSSGVYGYTF
TRBV7-9,TRBJ1-5,CASSHGPSNQPQHF
TRBV28,TRBJ1-6,CASSEGAFYNSPLHF
TRBV2,TRBJ2-5,CASSEGQGETQYF
TRBV7-2,TRBJ2-1,CASRRRRTSGYSSYNEQFF
TRBV5-1,TRBJ1-4,CASRFRAANEKLFF
TRBV5-1,TRBJ2-4,CASSLGPSKNIQYF
TRBV7-9,TRBJ2-1,CASSQTRGRRDEQFF
TRBV18,TRBJ2-4,CASSPLRLAGDEAKNIQYF
TRBV7-2,TRBJ2-3,CASSLPYTDTQYF
TRBV18,TRBJ2-7,CASSPPSARSQYF
TRBV6-5,TRBJ1-1,CASSYQTALNTEAFF
TRBV6-5,TRBJ2-5,CASSYATSGDQETQYF
TRBV2,TRBJ2-7,CASSAYEQYF
TRBV7-9,TRBJ2-1,CASSLYHGVSYNEQFF
TRBV5-1,TRBJ1-5,CASRTGLGGNQPQHF
TRBV29-1,TRBJ1-5,CSVPDRPHQPQHF
TRBV27,TRBJ2-4,CASGSYKNIQYF
TRBV20-1,TRBJ2-3,CSARDPAGAGDTQYF
TRBV4-3,TRBJ2-5,CASSRLLAAQETQYF
TRBV18,TRBJ1-1,CASSQRDGTGSAFF
TRBV4-2,TRBJ1-1,CASSQDGLPLTEAFF